The clone carrying this T cell receptor (beta chain) was counted many times. Its antigen is not known. The entry originates in a study of CD8 T cells in ankylosing spondylitis. Study-wide points: Seemingly distinctive of ankylosing spondylitis blood was a TCR beta motif formed by eight highly homologous variants. Disease-linked clones had a CD8+ phenotype and relatively low frequency in peripheral blood.

Germline V gene data show CDR1 as KGHSH and CDR2 as LQKENI. The CDR3 totals 13 residues. Trimming left V 3 bases short and J 6 bases short, with 11 bases between. From the 5' RACE reads, TCRdb called clonotypes with MiXCR, one entry per CDR3 protein. The repertoire includes around 330,000 distinct CDR3 sequences, approximately 10% of them detected once, and roughly 9.2% sits in the top ten. The specimen was blood, either unsorted or a sorted T cell fraction (not recorded which). The chain couples TRBV18 to TRBJ1-2; no clear D gene. This clonotype was obtained from a female donor with ankylosing spondylitis or in good health (not recorded which). The CDR3 spells CASSPERIDGYTF. The CDR3 DNA is TGTGCCAGCTCACCTGAGAGGATCGATGGCTACACCTTC.